The clone carrying this T cell receptor (beta chain) was seen many times. This specimen belongs to a study of T cells after yellow fever vaccination. TCRdb called the 5' RACE reads again in MiXCR, with one record for every CDR3 protein. The data contain approximately 550,000 distinct CDR3 sequences, less than 20% of them singletons. The TCR originated in a man aged 25 to 40 who received the YFV17D yellow fever vaccine. Sequencing was performed on PBMCs, taken 15 days after the yellow fever booster vaccination.

CDR3 bases: TGCGCCAGCAGCTTACAACCCCAGGGTACTCCTACTGAAGCTTTCTTT. Translated: CASSLQPQGTPTEAFF. The rearrangement uses TRBV5-1 and TRBJ1-1; D is possibly TRBD1 (5 bases). The V end lost 2 bases, the J end lost 5 bases, and 19 bases lay between the germline ends. The length of the CDR3 is 16 residues. Germline V gene sequence: CDR1 SGHRS, CDR2 YFSETQ.